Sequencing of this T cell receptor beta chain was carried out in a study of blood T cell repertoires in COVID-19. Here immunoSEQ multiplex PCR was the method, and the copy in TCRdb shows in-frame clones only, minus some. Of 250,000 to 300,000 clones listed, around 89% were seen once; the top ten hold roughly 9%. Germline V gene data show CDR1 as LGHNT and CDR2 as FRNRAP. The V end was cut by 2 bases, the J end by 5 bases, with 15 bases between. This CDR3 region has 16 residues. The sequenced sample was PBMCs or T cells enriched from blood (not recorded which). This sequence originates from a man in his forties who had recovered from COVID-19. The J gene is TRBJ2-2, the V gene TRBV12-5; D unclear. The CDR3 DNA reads TGTGCTAGTGGTTTGAACGGTGGTAGACTTACCGGGGAGCTGTTTTTT. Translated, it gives CASGLNGGRLTGELFF.